This entry lists 3 T cell receptor beta chains sequenced from one sample in a study of blood T cells in healthy people across ages. The authors ran a second PCR of roughly 6 to 11 cycles using a sample-barcoded 5' primer and a J-beta primer mix. MiXCR, applied by TCRdb to the 5' RACE reads, yields one record per CDR3 protein. The data show some 790,000 distinct CDR3 sequences, around 30% seen once. The sequenced sample consisted of blood. Receptors originate from a woman older than 75 in good health.

Notes on this clonotype: This may arise from a read error, as a much more abundant clone is one base away. The chain links TRBV6-4 to TRBJ2-5, with 10 bases lining up with TRBD2. Trimming took 8 bases from V and 11 from J; bases not matched to a gene: 11. The CDR3 is 13 amino acids. Germline V gene sequence: CDR1 MRHNA, CDR2 SNTAGT. The CDR3 nucleotides read TGTGCCAGCGCTAGCGGGGGAGTAGGTGAGCAGTACTTC. The encoded protein is CASASGGVGEQYF.

This clonotype has a handful of counts. A read error is possible here, since a much larger clone lies one base away. This sequence joins TRBV7-9 and TRBJ2-1; D is perhaps TRBD2 (5 bases). The germline V and J ends were trimmed by 1 base and 8 bases, with 12 bases remaining between them. The CDR3 sequence is 14 residues long. Germline V CDR1 and CDR2: SEHNR, FQNEAQ (reference sequence). This CDR3 is CASSLGGPRDEQFF. As DNA, the CDR3 is TGTGCCAGCAGCTTAGGAGGGCCCCGAGATGAGCAGTTCTTC.

J is TRBJ2-3 and V is TRBV5-1; D is possibly TRBD1 (5 bases). The length of the CDR3 is 14 residues. The germline CDR1 and CDR2 sequences are SGHRS and YFSETQ. Trimming left V 3 bases short and J 5 bases short, with 13 bases between. The CDR3 bases are TGCGCCAGCAGCTCTGGACAAGTGGAAGATACGCAGTATTTT. Protein: CASSSGQVEDTQYF.